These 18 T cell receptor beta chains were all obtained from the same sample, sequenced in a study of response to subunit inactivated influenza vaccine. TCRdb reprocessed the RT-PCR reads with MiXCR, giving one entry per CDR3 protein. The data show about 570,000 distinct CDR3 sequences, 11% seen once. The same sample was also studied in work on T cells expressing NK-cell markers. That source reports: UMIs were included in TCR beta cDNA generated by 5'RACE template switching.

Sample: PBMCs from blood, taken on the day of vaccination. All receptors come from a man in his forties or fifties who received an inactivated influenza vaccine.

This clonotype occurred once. The DNA for the CDR3 is TGTGCCAGCAGCCGTCGGGAGGGGGTTGATACGCAGTATTTT. Its translation is CASSRREGVDTQYF. The chain joins TRBV4-2 to TRBJ2-3; 8 bases fit TRBD2. Germline V gene lookup returns CDR1 LGHNA and CDR2 YNFKEQ. There are 14 residues in the CDR3. J lost 6 bases, V lost 4 bases, and 6 bases had no gene match.

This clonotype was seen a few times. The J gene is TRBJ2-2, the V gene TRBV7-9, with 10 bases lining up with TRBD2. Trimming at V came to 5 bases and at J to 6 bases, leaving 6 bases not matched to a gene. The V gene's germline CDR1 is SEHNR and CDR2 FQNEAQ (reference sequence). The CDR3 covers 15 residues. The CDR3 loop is CASSPSGGRAGELFF. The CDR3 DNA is TGTGCCAGCAGCCCTAGCGGGGGACGGGCCGGGGAGCTGTTTTTT.

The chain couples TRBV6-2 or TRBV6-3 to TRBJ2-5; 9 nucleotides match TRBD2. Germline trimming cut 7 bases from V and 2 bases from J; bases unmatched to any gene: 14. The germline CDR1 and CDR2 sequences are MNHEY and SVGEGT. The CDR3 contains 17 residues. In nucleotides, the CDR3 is TGTGCCAGCACCGGGGCTAGCGGGGCCCAACAGCAAGAGACCCAGTACTTC. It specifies CASTGASGAQQQETQYF.

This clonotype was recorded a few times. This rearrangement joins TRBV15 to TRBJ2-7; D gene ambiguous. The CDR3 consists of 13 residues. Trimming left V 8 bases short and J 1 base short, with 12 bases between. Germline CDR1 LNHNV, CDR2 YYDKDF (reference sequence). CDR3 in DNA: TGTGCCACCTCCCGCGGCAGGTCCTACGAGCAGTACTTC. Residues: CATSRGRSYEQYF.

CDR3 in DNA: TGCGCCAGCAGTCAGACCCACGGTTTAATATTGCCCGAGCAGTACTTC. This gives the protein CASSQTHGLILPEQYF. The rearrangement links TRBV23-1 to TRBJ2-7; D remains unclear. TRBV23-1 is given ORF status, its function remaining uncertain. V was pared by 3 bases and J by 6 bases, with 21 bases between. The CDR3 sequence is 16 residues long.

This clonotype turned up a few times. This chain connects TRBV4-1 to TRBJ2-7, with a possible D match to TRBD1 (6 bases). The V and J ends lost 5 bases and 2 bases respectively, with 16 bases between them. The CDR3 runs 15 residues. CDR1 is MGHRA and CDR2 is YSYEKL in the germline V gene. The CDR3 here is CASSARDTGAYEQYF. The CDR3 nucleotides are TGCGCCAGCAGCGCTCGGGACACTGGGGCCTACGAGCAGTACTTC.

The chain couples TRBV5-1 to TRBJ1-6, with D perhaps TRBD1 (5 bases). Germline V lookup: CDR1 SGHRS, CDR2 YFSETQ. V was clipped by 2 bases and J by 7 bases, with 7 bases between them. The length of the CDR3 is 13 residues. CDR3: CASSFRQNSPLHF. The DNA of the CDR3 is TGCGCCAGCAGCTTCCGACAGAATTCACCCCTCCACTTT.

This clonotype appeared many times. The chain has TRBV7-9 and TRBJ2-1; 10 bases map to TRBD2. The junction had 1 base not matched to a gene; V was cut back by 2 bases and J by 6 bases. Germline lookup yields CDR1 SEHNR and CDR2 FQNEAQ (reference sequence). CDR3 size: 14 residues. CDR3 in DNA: TGTGCCAGCAGCTTAACTAGCGGGATCAATGAGCAGTTCTTC. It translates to CASSLTSGINEQFF.

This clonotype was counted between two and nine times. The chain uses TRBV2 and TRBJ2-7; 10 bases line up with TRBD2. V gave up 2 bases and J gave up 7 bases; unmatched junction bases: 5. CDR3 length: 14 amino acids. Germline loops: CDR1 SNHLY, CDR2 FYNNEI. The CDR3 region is CASSETSGINEQYF. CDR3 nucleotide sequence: TGTGCCAGCAGTGAAACTAGCGGGATTAATGAGCAGTACTTC.

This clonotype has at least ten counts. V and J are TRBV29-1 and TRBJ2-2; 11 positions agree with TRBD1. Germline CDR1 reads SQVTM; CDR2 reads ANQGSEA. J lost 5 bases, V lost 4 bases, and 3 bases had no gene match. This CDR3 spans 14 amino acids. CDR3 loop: CSVAGQGATGELFF. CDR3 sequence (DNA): TGCAGCGTTGCTGGACAGGGGGCTACCGGGGAGCTGTTTTTT.

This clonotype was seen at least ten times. CDR3 sequence (DNA): TGTGCCACCAAGAACATGAACACTGAAGCTTTCTTT. Protein product: CATKNMNTEAFF. The rearrangement links TRBV10-3 to TRBJ1-1; no firm D call. The length of the CDR3 is 12 residues. Germline V gene sequence: CDR1 ENHRY, CDR2 SYGVKD. V shed 10 bases and J shed 0 bases, with 9 bases lying between them.

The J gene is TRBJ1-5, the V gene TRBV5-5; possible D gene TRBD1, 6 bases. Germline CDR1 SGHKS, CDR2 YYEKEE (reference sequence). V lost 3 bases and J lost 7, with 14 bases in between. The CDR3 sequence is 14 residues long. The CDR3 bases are TGTGCCAGCAGCTCCTCGGGGGGCACACAGCCCCAGCATTTT. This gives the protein CASSSSGGTQPQHF.

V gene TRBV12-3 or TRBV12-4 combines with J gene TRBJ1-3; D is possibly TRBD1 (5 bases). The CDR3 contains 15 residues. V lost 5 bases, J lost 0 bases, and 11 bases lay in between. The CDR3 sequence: CASSDPTASGNTIYF. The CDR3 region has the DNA TGTGCCAGCAGTGATCCGACAGCCTCTGGAAACACCATATATTTT.

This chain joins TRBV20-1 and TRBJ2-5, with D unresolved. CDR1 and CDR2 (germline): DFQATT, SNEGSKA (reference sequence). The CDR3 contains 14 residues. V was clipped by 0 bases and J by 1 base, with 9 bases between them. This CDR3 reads CSARDLTSQETQYF. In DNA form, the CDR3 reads TGCAGTGCTAGAGATCTTACTTCCCAAGAGACCCAGTACTTC.

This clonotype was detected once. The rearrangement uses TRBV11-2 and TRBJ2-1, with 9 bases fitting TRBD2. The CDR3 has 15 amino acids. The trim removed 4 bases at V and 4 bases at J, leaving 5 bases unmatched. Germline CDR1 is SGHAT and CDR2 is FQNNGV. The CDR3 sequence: CASSSSAGGYNEQFF. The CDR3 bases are TGTGCCAGCAGCTCCTCAGCGGGGGGTTACAATGAGCAGTTCTTC.

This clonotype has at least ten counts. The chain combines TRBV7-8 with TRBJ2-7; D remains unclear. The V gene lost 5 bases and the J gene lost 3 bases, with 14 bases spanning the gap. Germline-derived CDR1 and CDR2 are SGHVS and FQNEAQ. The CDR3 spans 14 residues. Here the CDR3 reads CASSLMAESYEQYF. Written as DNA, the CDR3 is TGTGCCAGCAGCCTCATGGCGGAAAGCTACGAGCAGTACTTC. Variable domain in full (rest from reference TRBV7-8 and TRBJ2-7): GAGVSQSPRYKVAKRGQDVALRCDPISGHVSLFWYQQALGQGPEFLTYFQNEAQLDKSGLPSDRFFAERPEGSVSTLKIQRTQQEDSAVYLCASSLMAESYEQYFGPGTRLTVT.

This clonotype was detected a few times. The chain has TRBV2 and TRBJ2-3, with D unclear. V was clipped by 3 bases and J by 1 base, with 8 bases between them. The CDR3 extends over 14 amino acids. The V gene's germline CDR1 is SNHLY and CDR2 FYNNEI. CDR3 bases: TGTGCCAGCAGTGAGAATCACCGCACAGATACGCAGTATTTT. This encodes CASSENHRTDTQYF.

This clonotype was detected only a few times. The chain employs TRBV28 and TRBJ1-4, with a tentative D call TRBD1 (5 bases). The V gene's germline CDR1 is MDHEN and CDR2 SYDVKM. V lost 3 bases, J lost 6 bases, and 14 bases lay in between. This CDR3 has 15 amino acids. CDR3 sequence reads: CASSFRGRTDEKLFF. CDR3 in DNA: TGTGCCAGCAGTTTTCGGGGCAGGACGGATGAAAAACTGTTTTTT.